This entry lists 30 T cell receptor beta chains sequenced from one sample in a study of T cell repertoires in cytomegalovirus infection. No cognate antigen is known for these TCRs. TCRdb redid the calling of the reads with MiXCR, one entry per CDR3 protein. The profile shows approximately 1,000,000 distinct CDR3 sequences, about a third of them singletons. Sequenced material: cultured CD8+ T cells from PBMCs, taken from culture after CMV antigen stimulation. Receptors were obtained from a human donor in good health (CMV status not recorded). Some clones in this sample may be carry-over from other donors' samples.

The rearrangement uses TRBV7-2 and TRBJ2-2; D uncertain. Deletions cut 0 bases from V and 7 bases from J, with 3 bases between. Germline V lookup: CDR1 SGHTA, CDR2 FQGNSA. This CDR3 has 12 amino acids. The CDR3 here is CASSLALGELFF. CDR3 in DNA: TGTGCCAGCAGCTTAGCGCTCGGGGAGCTGTTTTTT.

This clonotype was observed a handful of times. V usage is TRBV6-1 and J usage is TRBJ2-7; no firm D call. Germline values: CDR1 MNHNS, CDR2 SASEGT. Trimming took 4 bases from V and 4 from J, leaving 2 bases between them. The CDR3 runs 10 residues. CDR3 sequence: CASSGYEQYV. Here the CDR3 DNA reads TGTGCCAGCAGTGGATACGAGCAGTACGTC.

This chain uses TRBV27 with TRBJ2-1, with D tentatively TRBD1 or TRBD2 (6 bases each). Germline V lookup: CDR1 MNHEY, CDR2 SMNVEV (reference sequence). This CDR3 spans 15 amino acids. V was trimmed by 7 bases and J by 9 bases, leaving 22 bases between them. The CDR3 DNA sequence: TGTGCCAGCACCATAGATCTGGTCGGGGGCGGTGAGCAGTTCTTC. This encodes CASTIDLVGGGEQFF.

This chain joins TRBV20-1 and TRBJ2-1; D is perhaps TRBD1 or TRBD2 (5 bases each). There are 15 residues in the CDR3. V was clipped by 0 bases and J by 2 bases, with 11 bases between them. CDR1 and CDR2 (germline): DFQATT, SNEGSKA (reference sequence). As DNA, the CDR3 is TGCAGTGCTAGAGAAGTTATGGGGGCCTACAATGAGCAGTTCTTC. Its protein product is CSAREVMGAYNEQFF.

This clonotype was observed a handful of times. The chain couples TRBV12-3 or TRBV12-4 to TRBJ2-7; tentatively, D is TRBD2 (5 bases). The CDR3 contains 13 residues. Trimming took 8 bases from V and 6 from J, leaving 17 bases between them. The DNA for the CDR3 is TGTGCCAGCCGGGTGAGGGCATCGGGCGAGCAGTACTTC. Its protein product is CASRVRASGEQYF.

A few counts support this clonotype. V gene TRBV27 combines with J gene TRBJ1-2; unclear D gene. This CDR3 is built from 16 residues. V dropped 6 bases and J dropped 4 bases, with 21 bases sitting between them. Germline lookup yields CDR1 MNHEY and CDR2 SMNVEV (reference sequence). The CDR3 DNA reads TGTGCCAGCAGCCCATCGGTGCCCCCGGGATTCTATGGCTACACCTTC. Translating gives CASSPSVPPGFYGYTF.

This CDR3 is CASRDERGGLSEQFF. The CDR3 DNA reads TGTGCCAGCAGAGACGAGCGGGGGGGCCTTAGTGAGCAGTTCTTC. The chain has TRBV6-2 or TRBV6-3 and TRBJ2-1; 10 nucleotides match TRBD2. This CDR3 has 15 amino acids. V dropped 6 bases and J dropped 9; count of bases not matched to a gene: 11. Per germline, CDR1 MNHEY and CDR2 SVGEGT.

V is TRBV28 and J is TRBJ2-2; no reliable D call. Germline V gives CDR1 MDHEN, CDR2 SYDVKM. This CDR3 contains 17 residues. V was shortened by 2 bases and J by 0 bases, with 13 bases between the two germline ends. The CDR3 nucleotides are TGTGCCAGCAGTTTAGGGTCTATGGCACCGAACACCGGGGAGCTGTTTTTT. Protein sequence: CASSLGSMAPNTGELFF.

This clonotype turned up a few times. The V and J genes are TRBV7-9 and TRBJ2-7; weak D call: TRBD1 (6 bases). Germline V CDR1 and CDR2: SEHNR, FQNEAQ (reference sequence). CDR3 length: 15 amino acids. Trimming pared 5 bases from V and 4 bases from J, leaving 18 bases between. The CDR3 bases are TGTGCCAGCAGCCCAACCGGGACACCACCTTACGAGCAGTACGTC. Amino acids: CASSPTGTPPYEQYV.

The chain carries TRBV2 and TRBJ1-2; D gene unclear. The CDR3 is 14 residues long. CDR1 and CDR2 (germline): SNHLY, FYNNEI. Trimming took 3 bases from V and 3 from J, leaving 11 bases between them. CDR3: CASSDRVSYYGYTF. CDR3 bases: TGTGCCAGCAGTGATAGAGTTTCCTACTATGGCTACACCTTC.

The rearrangement joins TRBV7-6 to TRBJ2-7, with D hard to call. V dropped 1 base and J dropped 2 bases, with 9 bases sitting between them. CDR1 and CDR2 from the germline V gene are SGHVS and FNYEAQ. The CDR3 runs 14 residues. The CDR3 nucleotides are TGTGCCAGCAGCTTAGACGGACGGCCCTACGAGCAGTACGTC. It is translated as CASSLDGRPYEQYV.

This chain links TRBV4-2 with TRBJ2-1, with 8 nucleotides matching TRBD2. Germline loops: CDR1 LGHNA, CDR2 YNFKEQ. The CDR3 sequence is 20 residues long. The V and J ends lost 2 bases and 2 bases, in that order; junction bases with no gene match: 17. For the CDR3, the DNA is TGTGCCAGCAGCCAAATGGGGGGACTAGGCCCGGAGCTGACCTACAATGAGCAGTTCTTC. Amino acid sequence: CASSQMGGLGPELTYNEQFF.

This clonotype was seen more than once but under ten times. The V and J genes are TRBV4-2 and TRBJ1-5; D uncertain. Trimming removed 4 bases at V and 0 bases at J, with 10 bases between. The germline CDR1 and CDR2 sequences are LGHNA and YNFKEQ. The CDR3 contains 15 residues. The CDR3 nucleotides are TGTGCCAGCAGCCCTCCAGAACTTAGCAATCAGCCCCAGCATTTT. It translates to CASSPPELSNQPQHF.

The chain recombines TRBV6-1 with TRBJ1-3; D is uncertain. From germline, CDR1 is MNHNS and CDR2 SASEGT. The ends were cut back, 7 bases at V and 0 bases at J, with 10 bases in the middle. This CDR3 has 14 amino acids. The CDR3 reads CASTNADSGNTIYF. Here the CDR3 DNA reads TGTGCCAGCACAAACGCTGACTCTGGAAACACCATATATTTT.

This sequence joins TRBV7-3 and TRBJ2-2; D not resolved. The V gene's germline CDR1 is SGHTA and CDR2 FQGTGA. CDR3 length: 15 amino acids. Trimming left V 5 bases short and J 7 bases short, with 17 bases between. The CDR3 loop is CASSILHGRGGELFF. CDR3 nucleotides: TGTGCCAGCAGCATATTACATGGCCGCGGCGGGGAGCTGTTTTTT.

There are many counts of this clonotype. The chain recombines TRBV7-9 with TRBJ2-1, with 9 bases fitting TRBD2. Germline CDR1 and CDR2: SEHNR and FQNEAQ (reference sequence). The CDR3 contains 16 residues. V gave up 1 base and J gave up 2 bases; unmatched junction bases: 3. This CDR3 is CASSLGLAGPYNEQFF. The CDR3 DNA reads TGTGCCAGCAGCTTAGGTCTAGCGGGACCCTACAATGAGCAGTTCTTC. The whole variable domain, filled in from reference TRBV7-9 and TRBJ2-1, reads DTGVSQNPRHKITKRGQNVTFRCDPISEHNRLYWYRQTLGQGPEFLTYFQNEAQLEKSRLLSDRFSAERPKGSFSTLEIQRTEQGDSAMYLCASSLGLAGPYNEQFFGPGTRLTVL.

This clonotype was found a few times. V usage is TRBV27 and J usage is TRBJ2-1, with 9 bases matching TRBD1. The ends lost 4 bases at V and 7 bases at J; junction bases unmatched: 5. The CDR3 loop spans 14 amino acids. Per the germline V gene, CDR1 is MNHEY and CDR2 is SMNVEV (reference sequence). The CDR3 is CASSYGTGRNEQFF. The CDR3 nucleotides are TGTGCCAGCAGTTACGGGACAGGGAGAAATGAGCAGTTCTTC.

This clonotype was detected ten times or more. The chain carries TRBV7-2 and TRBJ1-1; D remains unclear. This CDR3 is built from 13 residues. In germline, CDR1 is SGHTA, CDR2 FQGNSA. Deletions cut 3 bases from V and 4 bases from J, with 9 bases between. The CDR3 region has the DNA TGTGCCAGCAGCTTCGCTACGGGCACTGAAGCTTTCTTT. Residues: CASSFATGTEAFF.

This clonotype was seen a handful of times. The V call is TRBV11-3, the J call TRBJ2-2; 8 bases fit TRBD2. The ends lost 8 bases at V and 4 bases at J; junction bases unmatched: 3. Germline CDR1 is SGHNT and CDR2 is YENEEA. The CDR3 consists of 13 residues. For the CDR3, the DNA is TGTGCCAGCGGGACTAGGGGCACCGGGGAGCTGTTTTTT. This codes for CASGTRGTGELFF.

V is TRBV7-9 and J is TRBJ1-3, with D possibly being TRBD1 (6 bases). The CDR3 contains 18 residues. V was pared by 4 bases and J by 4 bases, with 23 bases between. CDR1 SEHNR and CDR2 FQNEAQ come from the germline V gene (reference sequence). The CDR3 nucleotides are TGTGCCAGCAGCTCGCCCTCCCTTGGGGGCGCGGAAGGAAACACCATATATTTT. Amino acid sequence: CASSSPSLGGAEGNTIYF.

The rearrangement uses TRBV6-2 or TRBV6-3 and TRBJ2-1; D is undetermined. The V end lost 1 base, the J end lost 5 bases, and 6 bases lay between the germline ends. The CDR3 consists of 13 residues. CDR1 is MNHEY, CDR2 SVGEGT, per germline. CDR3 sequence: CASSYFVHNEQFF. The CDR3 DNA follows: TGTGCCAGCAGTTACTTTGTACACAATGAGCAGTTCTTC.

This clonotype was found a few times. This sequence joins TRBV6-5 and TRBJ1-3; D uncertain. Trimming shortened V by 4 bases and J by 0 bases, and 10 bases separated the two germline ends. The CDR3 has 15 residues. Germline loops: CDR1 MNHEY, CDR2 SVGAGI. The CDR3 region has the DNA TGTGCCAGCAGTTTTTCAGAAGGCTCTGGAAACACCATATATTTT. Protein: CASSFSEGSGNTIYF.

V gene TRBV25-1 combines with J gene TRBJ1-3; TRBD1 is a possible D gene (6 bases). This CDR3 spans 18 amino acids. The germline gives CDR1 MGHDK, CDR2 SYGVNS. The ends were cut back, 0 bases at V and 2 bases at J, with 17 bases in the middle. The CDR3 is CASSEYTPDSPPGNTIYF. Here the CDR3 DNA reads TGTGCCAGCAGTGAATATACCCCGGACAGCCCTCCTGGAAACACCATATATTTT.

The sample holds many counts of this clonotype. This chain links TRBV5-5 with TRBJ2-6; D is uncertain. Deletions cut 0 bases from V and 4 bases from J, with 5 bases between. From germline, CDR1 is SGHKS and CDR2 YYEKEE (reference sequence). The CDR3 length is 14 residues. The CDR3 DNA reads TGTGCCAGCAGCTTGGAATCAGGGGCCAACGTCCTGACTTTC. Translation: CASSLESGANVLTF.

The rearrangement joins TRBV6-5 to TRBJ2-6; a possible D gene is TRBD2 (8 bases). The germline V and J ends were trimmed by 6 bases and 0 bases, with 15 bases remaining between them. The CDR3 is 17 amino acids. Germline-derived CDR1 and CDR2 are MNHEY and SVGAGI. The CDR3, as DNA: TGTGCCAGCAGGGGTAGCGGGGACAGCTCTGGGGCCAACGTCCTGACTTTC. Amino acid sequence: CASRGSGDSSGANVLTF.

Only a few counts were recorded for this clonotype. V usage is TRBV6-6 and J usage is TRBJ1-2; 7 bases align to TRBD1. CDR1 and CDR2 from the germline V gene are MNHNY and SVGAGI (reference sequence). Trimming removed 5 bases from V and 3 bases from J; junction bases left unmatched: 6. The CDR3 covers 14 residues. CDR3 DNA sequence: TGTGCCAGCAGTGGAAGGGGGACAGACTATGGCTACACCTTC. Its protein is CASSGRGTDYGYTF.

CDR3 nucleotide sequence: TGTGCCAGCAGTTACCCAACGACAGCGCGAAGCTCCTACAATGAGCAGTTCTTC. This gives the protein CASSYPTTARSSYNEQFF. The V call is TRBV6-6, the J call TRBJ2-1; TRBD1 might be the D (5 bases). V was shortened by 2 bases and J by 0 bases, with 17 bases between the two germline ends. The CDR3 runs to 18 residues. From germline, CDR1 is MNHNY and CDR2 SVGAGI (reference sequence).

V usage is TRBV4-3 and J usage is TRBJ1-1; D not resolved. V was trimmed by 0 bases and J by 6 bases, leaving 11 bases between them. The CDR3 runs 14 residues. Germline V gene data show CDR1 as LGHNA and CDR2 as YSLEER. CDR3: CASSQEGPSPEAFF. As DNA, the CDR3 is TGCGCCAGCAGCCAAGAAGGGCCGTCCCCTGAAGCTTTCTTT.

This chain uses TRBV2 with TRBJ1-4; TRBD1 might be the D (5 bases). The CDR3 is 14 amino acids. CDR1 is SNHLY and CDR2 is FYNNEI in the germline V gene. V lost 4 bases, J lost 8 bases, and 14 bases lay in between. The CDR3 spells CASSGPREEEKLFF. As DNA, the CDR3 is TGTGCCAGCAGTGGTCCCAGGGAGGAGGAAAAACTGTTTTTT. Full variable domain (remainder filled in from reference TRBV2 and TRBJ1-4): EPEVTQTPSHQVTQMGQEVILRCVPISNHLYFYWYRQILGQKVEFLVSFYNNEISEKSEIFDDQFSVERPDGSNFTLKIRSTKLEDSAMYFCASSGPREEEKLFFGSGTQLSVL.

In its sample, this clonotype was seen a few times. One end of the junction fails to match germline, which may point to a read error. The V gene is TRBV19, the J gene TRBJ2-2; no definite D call. CDR1 is LNHDA, CDR2 SQIVND, per germline (reference sequence). The CDR3 extends over 13 amino acids. The CDR3, as DNA: TGCGTCGGGTGGAACGAGGTCACCGGGGAGCTGTTTTTT. Protein: CVGWNEVTGELFF.